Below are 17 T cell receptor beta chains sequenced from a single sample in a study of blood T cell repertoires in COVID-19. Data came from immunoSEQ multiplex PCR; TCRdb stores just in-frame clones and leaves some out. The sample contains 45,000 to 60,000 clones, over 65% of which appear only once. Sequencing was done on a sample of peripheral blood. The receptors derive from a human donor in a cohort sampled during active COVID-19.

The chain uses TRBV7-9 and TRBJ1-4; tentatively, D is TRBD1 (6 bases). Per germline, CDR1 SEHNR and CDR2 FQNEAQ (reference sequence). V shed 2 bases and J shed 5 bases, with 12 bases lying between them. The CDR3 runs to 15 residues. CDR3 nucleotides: TGTGCCAGCAGCTTACGTTGGACAGCAAATGAAAAACTGTTTTTT. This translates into CASSLRWTANEKLFF.

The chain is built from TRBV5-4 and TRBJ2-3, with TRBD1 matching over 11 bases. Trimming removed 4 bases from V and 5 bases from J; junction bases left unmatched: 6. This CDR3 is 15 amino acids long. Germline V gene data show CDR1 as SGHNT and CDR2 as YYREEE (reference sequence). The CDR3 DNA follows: TGTGCCAGCAGCCCGGGGACAGGGGGAAGAGATACGCAGTATTTT. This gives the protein CASSPGTGGRDTQYF.

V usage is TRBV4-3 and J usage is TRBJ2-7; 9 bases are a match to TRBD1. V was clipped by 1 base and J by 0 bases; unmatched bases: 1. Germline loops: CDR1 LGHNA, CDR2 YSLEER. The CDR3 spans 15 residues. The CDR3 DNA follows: TGCGCCAGCAGCCAAGGGACAGGGGTCTCCTACGAGCAGTACTTC. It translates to CASSQGTGVSYEQYF.

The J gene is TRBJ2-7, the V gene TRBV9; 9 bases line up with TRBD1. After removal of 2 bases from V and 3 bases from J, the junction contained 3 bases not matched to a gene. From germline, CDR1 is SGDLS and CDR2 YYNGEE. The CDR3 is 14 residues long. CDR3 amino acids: CASSVRDRDYEQYF. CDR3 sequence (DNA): TGTGCCAGCAGCGTCCGGGACAGGGACTACGAGCAGTACTTC.

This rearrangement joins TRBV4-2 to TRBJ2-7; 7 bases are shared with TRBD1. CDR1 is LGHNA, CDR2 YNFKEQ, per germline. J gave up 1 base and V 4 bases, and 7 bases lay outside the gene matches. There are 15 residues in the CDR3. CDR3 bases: TGTGCCAGCAGCCCCCGGGACAGTGGGTCCTACGAGCAGTACTTC. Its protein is CASSPRDSGSYEQYF.

Written as DNA, the CDR3 is TGTGCCAGCAGCGTAGCGGGAAACTATGGCTACACCTTC. It specifies CASSVAGNYGYTF. This rearrangement joins TRBV9 to TRBJ1-2; D is unclear. Germline V gene lookup returns CDR1 SGDLS and CDR2 YYNGEE. V was pared by 0 bases and J by 2 bases, with 5 bases between. The CDR3 runs 13 residues.

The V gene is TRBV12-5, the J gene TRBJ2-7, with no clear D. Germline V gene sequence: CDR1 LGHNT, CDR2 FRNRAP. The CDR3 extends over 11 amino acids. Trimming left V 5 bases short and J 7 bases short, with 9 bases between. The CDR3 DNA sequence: TGTGCTAGTGGTCATGGAGTTGAGCAGTACTTC. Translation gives CASGHGVEQYF.

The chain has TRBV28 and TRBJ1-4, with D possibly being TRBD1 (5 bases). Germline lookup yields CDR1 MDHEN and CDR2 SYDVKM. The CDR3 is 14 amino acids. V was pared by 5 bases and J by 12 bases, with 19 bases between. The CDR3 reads CASSVTGTGVELFF. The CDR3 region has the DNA TGTGCCAGCAGTGTCACCGGGACTGGGGTGGAACTGTTTTTT.

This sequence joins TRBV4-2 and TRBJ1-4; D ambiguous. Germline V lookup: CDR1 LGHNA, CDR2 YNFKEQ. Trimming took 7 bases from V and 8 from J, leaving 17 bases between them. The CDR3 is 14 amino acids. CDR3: CASTRLHSQEKLFF. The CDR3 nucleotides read TGTGCCAGCACCCGACTCCACTCCCAGGAAAAACTGTTTTTT.

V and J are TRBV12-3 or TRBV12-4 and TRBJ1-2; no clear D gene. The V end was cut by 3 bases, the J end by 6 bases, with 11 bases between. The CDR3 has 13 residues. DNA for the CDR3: TGTGCCAGCAGTTTTTCCGGTCTCGATGGCTACACCTTC. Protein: CASSFSGLDGYTF.

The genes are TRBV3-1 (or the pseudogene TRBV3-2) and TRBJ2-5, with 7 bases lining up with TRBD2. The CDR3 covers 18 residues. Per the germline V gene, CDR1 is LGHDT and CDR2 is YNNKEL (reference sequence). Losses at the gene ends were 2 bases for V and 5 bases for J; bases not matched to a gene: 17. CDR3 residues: CASSQPRRLIAGGETQYF. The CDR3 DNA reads TGTGCCAGCAGCCAACCCAGACGGTTAATAGCGGGCGGGGAGACCCAGTACTTC.

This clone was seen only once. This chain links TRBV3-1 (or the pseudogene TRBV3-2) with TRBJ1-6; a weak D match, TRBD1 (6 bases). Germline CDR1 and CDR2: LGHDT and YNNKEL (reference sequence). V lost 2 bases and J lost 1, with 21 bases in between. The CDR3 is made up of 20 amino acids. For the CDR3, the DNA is TGTGCCAGCAGCCAACTGCACAGGGTGGGTTCAAGGTCCTATAATTCACCCCTCCACTTT. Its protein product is CASSQLHRVGSRSYNSPLHF.

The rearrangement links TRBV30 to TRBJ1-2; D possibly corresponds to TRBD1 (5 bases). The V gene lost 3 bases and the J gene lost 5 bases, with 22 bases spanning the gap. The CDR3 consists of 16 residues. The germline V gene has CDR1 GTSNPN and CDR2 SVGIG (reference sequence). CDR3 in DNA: TGTGCCTGGAGCATTGATTTGGACGGGGGGAGATATGGCTACACCTTC. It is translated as CAWSIDLDGGRYGYTF.

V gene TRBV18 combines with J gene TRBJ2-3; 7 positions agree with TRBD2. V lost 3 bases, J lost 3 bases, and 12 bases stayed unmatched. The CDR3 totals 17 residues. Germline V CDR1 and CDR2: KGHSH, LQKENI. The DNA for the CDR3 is TGTGCCAGCTCACCGATGGGGGGGACCCCTAATACAGATACGCAGTATTTT. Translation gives CASSPMGGTPNTDTQYF.

Here the CDR3 DNA reads TGTGCCAGCCGGACTGAGTACGAGCAGTACTTC. Translating gives CASRTEYEQYF. V is TRBV7-2 and J is TRBJ2-7; perhaps TRBD2 as D (5 bases). Trimming removed 8 bases from V and 4 bases from J, with 9 bases in between. Germline assignment: CDR1 SGHTA and CDR2 FQGNSA. The CDR3 runs 11 residues.

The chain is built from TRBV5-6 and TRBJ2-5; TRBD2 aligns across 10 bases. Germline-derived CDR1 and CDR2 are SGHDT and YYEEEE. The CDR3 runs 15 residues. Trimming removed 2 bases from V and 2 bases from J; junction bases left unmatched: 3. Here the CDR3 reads CASSLAGGVQETQYF. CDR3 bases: TGTGCCAGCAGCTTAGCGGGGGGGGTTCAAGAGACCCAGTACTTC.

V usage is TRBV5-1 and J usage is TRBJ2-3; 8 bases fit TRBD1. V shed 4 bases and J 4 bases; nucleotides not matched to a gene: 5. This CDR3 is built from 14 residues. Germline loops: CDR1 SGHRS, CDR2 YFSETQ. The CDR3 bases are TGCGCCAGCAGCCCCGGACAGGGCCCAGATACGCAGTATTTT. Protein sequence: CASSPGQGPDTQYF.